Shown below are 15 T cell receptor beta chains from a single sample sequenced in a study of cytomegalovirus exposure and HLA in healthy donors. In the PCR, 60 Vbeta and 13 Jbeta primers were used. The method was immunoSEQ multiplex PCR; TCRdb's version includes in-frame clones alone and lacks a portion of them. The data show about 69,000 clones, 60% to 85% seen once. The sample comprised PBMCs. These receptors were obtained from a man between 18 and 29 years old in good health and CMV-seronegative.

This clone turned up a few times. The chain has TRBV5-8 and TRBJ2-3; no definite D call. Trimming cost V 0 bases and J 1 base, with 9 bases left between them. The CDR3 covers 15 residues. Germline V CDR1 and CDR2: SGHTS, YDEGEE. The CDR3 DNA is TGTGCCAGCAGCTTGGCCTCTCTCGGCACAGATACGCAGTATTTT. It specifies CASSLASLGTDTQYF.

CDR3 bases: TGTGCCAGCAGCTCTAGGCCTGTTACCTCTGGGGCCAACGTCCTGACTTTC. Translation: CASSSRPVTSGANVLTF. The chain combines TRBV7-6 with TRBJ2-6; no firm D call. Germline V gene sequence: CDR1 SGHVS, CDR2 FNYEAQ. Trimming took off 4 bases at V and 0 bases at J, with 13 bases between the two ends. The CDR3 is 17 residues long.

This rearrangement joins TRBV27 to TRBJ2-3, with 10 bases identical to TRBD2. This CDR3 comprises 14 residues. Germline CDR1 reads MNHEY; CDR2 reads SMNVEV (reference sequence). The ends lost 5 bases at V and 5 bases at J; junction bases unmatched: 4. The CDR3 DNA is TGTGCCAGCAGTCCGGGACTAGCGAGAGATACGCAGTATTTT. Amino acids: CASSPGLARDTQYF.

This chain uses TRBV5-1 with TRBJ1-6; unclear D gene. The CDR3 runs to 15 residues. Trimming shortened V by 2 bases and J by 0 bases, and 6 bases separated the two germline ends. CDR1 and CDR2 from the germline V gene are SGHRS and YFSETQ. The CDR3 reads CASSLQSSYNSPLHF. In nucleotides, the CDR3 is TGCGCCAGCAGCTTACAGAGCTCCTATAATTCACCCCTCCACTTT. Using reference TRBV5-1 and TRBJ1-6 for the parts outside the CDR3, the full variable domain is KAGVTQTPRYLIKTRGQQVTLSCSPISGHRSVSWYQQTPGQGLQFLFEYFSETQRNKGNFPGRFSGRQFSNSRSEMNVSTLELGDSALYLCASSLQSSYNSPLHFGNGTRLTVT.

This chain connects TRBV11-3 to TRBJ2-5; weak D call: TRBD2 (6 bases). Trimming took 1 base from V and 7 from J, leaving 19 bases between them. CDR3 length: 16 amino acids. The germline gives CDR1 SGHNT, CDR2 YENEEA. CDR3 in amino acids: CASSLGGNSGQRTQYF. CDR3 sequence (DNA): TGTGCCAGCAGCTTAGGGGGGAACAGCGGGCAACGGACCCAGTACTTC.

This chain joins TRBV18 and TRBJ1-2; no reliable D call. The V gene lost 1 base and the J gene lost 6 bases, with 9 bases spanning the gap. Germline CDR1 reads KGHSH; CDR2 reads LQKENI. The CDR3 extends over 13 amino acids. The CDR3 DNA reads as TGTGCCAGCTCACCACAACAGACGGATGGCTACACCTTC. This codes for CASSPQQTDGYTF.

The table lists this clone with a count of one. V and J are TRBV6-1 and TRBJ2-7, with TRBD2 matching over 8 bases. CDR1 and CDR2 from the germline V gene are MNHNS and SASEGT. The CDR3 is 18 amino acids. In nucleotides, the CDR3 is TGTGCCAGCAGTGAAAGGTCCGGTAGCGGGGTCCTCTCCTACGAGGAGTACGTC. Translated, it gives CASSERSGSGVLSYEEYV.

V is TRBV5-6 and J is TRBJ1-2, with 10 bases that match TRBD1. Germline V gives CDR1 SGHDT, CDR2 YYEEEE. The ends lost 1 base at V and 3 bases at J; junction bases unmatched: 3. The CDR3 has 15 amino acids. The CDR3 reads CASSLIGQGDYGYTF. The CDR3 nucleotides read TGTGCCAGCAGCTTGATCGGACAGGGGGACTATGGCTACACCTTC. Filled out from reference TRBV5-6 and TRBJ1-2, the complete variable domain reads DAGVTQSPTHLIKTRGQQVTLRCSPKSGHDTVSWYQQALGQGPQFIFQYYEEEERQRGNFPDRFSGHQFPNYSSELNVNALLLGDSALYLCASSLIGQGDYGYTFGSGTRLTVV.

The chain combines TRBV21-1 with TRBJ2-2; the table's D call of TRBD2 was not tested on the DNA. TRBV21-1 is classified as a pseudogene. CDR3 length equals 24 residues. The CDR3 nucleotides read TGTGCCAGCAGCAAAGCTAAGGGTGTCGGAGGACTAGCGGGGGCCCCAACGAACACCGGGGAGCTGTTTTTT. Its protein is CASSKAKGVGGLAGAPTNTGELFF.

This chain uses TRBV11-2 with TRBJ1-3; D is unclear. V was cut by 0 bases and J by 0 bases, with 6 bases left in between. The CDR3 length is 15 residues. The germline CDR1 and CDR2 sequences are SGHAT and FQNNGV. The CDR3 sequence: CASSLDLYSGNTIYF. CDR3 bases: TGTGCCAGCAGCTTAGATCTGTACTCTGGAAACACCATATATTTT.

This chain uses TRBV5-1 with TRBJ2-1; 8 bases agree with TRBD2. Germline V CDR1 and CDR2: SGHRS, YFSETQ. The CDR3 spans 15 residues. V trimming: 0 bases; J trimming: 6 bases; junction bases outside the gene matches: 5. In DNA form, the CDR3 reads TGCGCCAGCAGCTTGGACAGCGGGGGTATCAATGAGCAGTTCTTC. Protein: CASSLDSGGINEQFF.

V usage is TRBV7-9 and J usage is TRBJ2-7, with 11 bases lining up with TRBD1. The V segment lost 2 bases and the J segment 6 bases; nucleotides outside the gene matches: 12. Germline V gives CDR1 SEHNR, CDR2 FQNEAQ (reference sequence). The CDR3 consists of 17 residues. DNA for the CDR3: TGTGCCAGCAGCTTAAGAAGGACAGGGGGCGAAGGGGTCGAGCAGTACGTC. Its translation: CASSLRRTGGEGVEQYV.

The rearrangement uses TRBV7-8 and TRBJ1-5; TRBD1 matches 9 bases. The CDR3 is 18 amino acids. Germline V gene lookup returns CDR1 SGHVS and CDR2 FQNEAQ. The trim removed 4 bases at V and 0 bases at J, leaving 10 bases unmatched. This CDR3 reads CASSSPKGTGSSNQPQHF. In nucleotides, the CDR3 is TGTGCCAGCAGCTCGCCTAAAGGGACAGGGTCTAGCAATCAGCCCCAGCATTTT.

This rearrangement joins TRBV7-9 to TRBJ1-2; the match to TRBD1 covers 7 bases. CDR1 is SEHNR and CDR2 is FQNEAQ in the germline V gene (reference sequence). The ends lost 5 bases at V and 8 bases at J; junction bases unmatched: 11. This CDR3 has 14 residues. CDR3 DNA: TGTGCCAGCAGCCAACGGAGGGGGCAGGAGGGCTACACCTTC. Translated, it gives CASSQRRGQEGYTF. Together with reference TRBV7-9 and TRBJ1-2, the CDR3 gives the full variable domain: DTGVSQNPRHKITKRGQNVTFRCDPISEHNRLYWYRQTLGQGPEFLTYFQNEAQLEKSRLLSDRFSAERPKGSFSTLEIQRTEQGDSAMYLCASSQRRGQEGYTFGSGTRLTVV.

In this sample, this clone turned up once. This chain joins TRBV5-1 and TRBJ2-2; D is possibly TRBD2 (7 bases). The germline V gene encodes CDR1 SGHRS and CDR2 YFSETQ. CDR3 size: 15 residues. V gave up 4 bases and J gave up 7 bases, with 17 bases separating them. The CDR3 here is CASSGGASPGGELFF. The CDR3, as DNA: TGCGCCAGCAGCGGGGGGGCCAGCCCGGGCGGGGAGCTGTTTTTT.